This T cell receptor (beta chain) derives from a study of blood T cell repertoires in COVID-19. Study overall: Sample material is recorded as cDNA or gDNA derived from T cells, B-cell-depleted T cells, or PBMCs.

Germline V gene data show CDR1 as SGHAT and CDR2 as FQNNGV. V lost 5 bases, J lost 6 bases, and 14 bases lay in between. The CDR3 is 13 amino acids. Libraries were prepared by immunoSEQ multiplex PCR; TCRdb keeps only in-frame clonotypes and omits some of them. The sample carries just under 350,000 clones, around four fifths recorded once. Input material: peripheral blood. The receptor was isolated from a man aged 25 to 45 with active or convalescent COVID-19. The V call is TRBV11-2, the J call TRBJ2-7; no reliable D call. The DNA for the CDR3 is TGTGCCAGCAGCCCTCTGGCACGAGGCGAGCAGTACTTC. This codes for CASSPLARGEQYF.